This passage covers 21 T cell receptor beta chains from one sample sequenced in a study of blood T cells in healthy people across ages. A sample-barcoded 5' primer and a J-beta primer mix were used in a second PCR of about 6 to 12 cycles. TCRdb re-derived calls from the 5' RACE reads in MiXCR, one entry per CDR3 protein. The table has roughly 800,000 distinct CDR3 sequences, about 53% seen once. The sample consisted of blood. The receptors stem from a man older than 75 in good health.

The rearrangement joins TRBV5-1 to TRBJ2-1; a weak D match, TRBD2 (6 bases). Germline-derived CDR1 and CDR2 are SGHRS and YFSETQ. This CDR3 has 15 residues. V was trimmed by 0 bases and J by 8 bases, leaving 15 bases between them. The CDR3 bases are TGCGCCAGCAGCTTGGTGCCCACTAGCAAGTATGAGCAGTTCTTC. The encoded protein is CASSLVPTSKYEQFF.

The rearrangement uses TRBV2 and TRBJ1-2, with 9 nucleotides matching TRBD1. Germline V gene sequence: CDR1 SNHLY, CDR2 FYNNEI. This CDR3 is built from 15 residues. The ends lost 8 bases at V and 8 bases at J; junction bases unmatched: 15. The CDR3 protein is CASLDPGQGQLGYTF. CDR3 in DNA: TGTGCCAGCTTGGACCCGGGACAGGGACAACTCGGCTACACCTTC.

The chain has TRBV2 and TRBJ1-1, with D unclear. Germline CDR1 is SNHLY and CDR2 is FYNNEI. The CDR3 is 14 residues long. V was trimmed by 7 bases and J by 0 bases, leaving 12 bases between them. The CDR3 nucleotides read TGTGCCAGCAATCGGGTCAGCATGAACACTGAAGCTTTCTTT. Translating it yields CASNRVSMNTEAFF.

In its sample, this clonotype was seen a few times. V is TRBV4-1 and J is TRBJ2-1; TRBD2 matches 9 bases. The length of the CDR3 is 16 residues. The germline CDR1 and CDR2 sequences are MGHRA and YSYEKL. V shed 0 bases, J shed 8 bases, and the junction held 8 bases outside the gene matches. Written as DNA, the CDR3 is TGCGCCAGCAGCCAAGACATCCTAGAGCGGGGGGATGAGCAGTTCTTC. Protein product: CASSQDILERGDEQFF.

The genes are TRBV6-1 and TRBJ2-7; the D gene is possibly TRBD1 (5 bases). Germline V lookup: CDR1 MNHNS, CDR2 SASEGT. The CDR3 has 13 residues. Trimming removed 10 bases at V and 2 bases at J, with 15 bases between. The CDR3 DNA reads as TGTGCCACCGATACGGACACTCCCTACGAGCAGTACTTC. Its protein is CATDTDTPYEQYF.

This chain connects TRBV24-1 to TRBJ1-1; weak D call: TRBD1 (5 bases). Germline-derived CDR1 and CDR2 are KGHDR and SFDVKD. Trimming removed 7 bases from V and 5 bases from J, with 22 bases in between. The CDR3 has 16 amino acids. Here the CDR3 reads CATRGTGGEGWTEAFF. As DNA, the CDR3 is TGTGCCACCAGAGGGACCGGCGGGGAGGGATGGACTGAAGCTTTCTTT.

This chain joins TRBV12-3 or TRBV12-4 and TRBJ2-7; TRBD2 is a possible D gene (6 bases). The J call is in doubt because the DNA end fits TRBJ2-4 better. The CDR3 contains 17 residues. The CDR3 protein is CAHVASEIRRAKNIQYF. The DNA of the CDR3 is TGTGCTCACGTGGCTAGCGAGATACGTCGGGCCAAAAACATTCAGTACTTC.

Note on this clonotype: The germline gene is not matched at one end of the junction; a read error may be the cause. The chain uses TRBV24-1 and TRBJ2-1; D is possibly TRBD1 (6 bases). The CDR3 runs 15 residues. Per the germline V gene, CDR1 is KGHDR and CDR2 is SFDVKD. In DNA form, the CDR3 reads TGTGCCACCAGTGAACAGGGACATTACTACAATGAGCAGTTATTC. It translates to CATSEQGHYYNEQLF.

The chain carries TRBV6-5 and TRBJ2-1; 7 bases agree with TRBD2. The CDR3 consists of 16 residues. Unmatched junction bases numbered 11, after V lost 2 bases and J lost 7 bases. CDR1 MNHEY and CDR2 SVGAGI come from the germline V gene. The CDR3 sequence is CASSYVPIEGLNEQFF. In nucleotides, the CDR3 is TGTGCCAGCAGTTACGTCCCCATCGAGGGACTAAATGAGCAGTTCTTC.

This chain uses TRBV9 with TRBJ1-2; the D is unclear. CDR3 length: 12 residues. Trimming pared 4 bases from V and 8 bases from J, leaving 12 bases between. The germline CDR1 and CDR2 sequences are SGDLS and YYNGEE. This chain's CDR3 is CASSTPSAGYTF. CDR3 DNA sequence: TGTGCCAGCAGCACACCTTCGGCCGGCTACACCTTC.

In the case of this clonotype: A much larger clone sits a single nucleotide away, making a read error possible. As DNA, the CDR3 is TGTGCCAGCAGTGCCAAAGACAGGGACTACGAGCAGTACTTC. This translates into CASSAKDRDYEQYF. The gene calls are TRBV27 and TRBJ2-7, with 7 bases fitting TRBD1. Germline assignment: CDR1 MNHEY and CDR2 SMNVEV (reference sequence). The CDR3 has 14 residues. V shed 5 bases and J 3 bases; nucleotides not matched to a gene: 7.

The CDR3 protein is CSARRWREFSYEQYF. CDR3 coding DNA: TGCAGTGCTAGACGGTGGCGGGAGTTCTCCTACGAGCAGTACTTC. The rearrangement links TRBV20-1 to TRBJ2-7; 7 positions agree with TRBD2. Per germline, CDR1 DFQATT and CDR2 SNEGSKA (reference sequence). The CDR3 has 15 residues. V lost 2 bases, J lost 0 bases, and 7 bases stayed unmatched.

This clonotype came up once. This chain uses TRBV5-1 with TRBJ2-2; 7 nucleotides align to TRBD1. Germline CDR1 reads SGHRS; CDR2 reads YFSETQ. The J segment lost 3 bases and the V segment lost 3 bases, leaving 2 bases of the junction unmatched. The CDR3 is made up of 14 amino acids. CDR3 DNA sequence: TGCGCCAGCAGCTCACAGGGGTACACCGGGGAGCTGTTTTTT. Translating gives CASSSQGYTGELFF. The complete variable domain, with remaining parts taken from reference TRBV5-1 and TRBJ2-2, reads KAGVTQTPRYLIKTRGQQVTLSCSPISGHRSVSWYQQTPGQGLQFLFEYFSETQRNKGNFPGRFSGRQFSNSRSEMNVSTLELGDSALYLCASSSQGYTGELFFGEGSRLTVL.

This chain connects TRBV15 to TRBJ1-6; tentatively, D is TRBD1 (5 bases). The CDR3 loop spans 18 amino acids. V was pared by 0 bases and J by 7 bases, with 19 bases between. Germline V gene lookup returns CDR1 LNHNV and CDR2 YYDKDF (reference sequence). The CDR3: CATSRERGPLPANSPLHF. The DNA for the CDR3 is TGTGCCACCAGCAGAGAGAGGGGACCCCTGCCGGCCAATTCACCCCTCCACTTT.

The chain combines TRBV5-1 with TRBJ1-1; the D is unclear. The CDR3 contains 16 residues. Germline CDR1 SGHRS, CDR2 YFSETQ. Trimming shortened V by 4 bases and J by 4 bases, and 20 bases separated the two germline ends. The CDR3 DNA follows: TGCGCCAGCAGCCTTGCCCTAAATTTAAGGAGCACTGAAGCTTTCTTT. This codes for CASSLALNLRSTEAFF. Drawing the rest from reference TRBV5-1 and TRBJ1-1, the complete variable domain is KAGVTQTPRYLIKTRGQQVTLSCSPISGHRSVSWYQQTPGQGLQFLFEYFSETQRNKGNFPGRFSGRQFSNSRSEMNVSTLELGDSALYLCASSLALNLRSTEAFFGQGTRLTVV.

This clonotype has a single count. The gene calls are TRBV6-5 and TRBJ1-1; no clear D gene. The CDR3 has 12 amino acids. V lost 8 bases, J lost 0 bases, and 7 bases lay in between. Germline CDR1 and CDR2: MNHEY and SVGAGI. The CDR3 here is CASVALNTEAFF. DNA of the CDR3: TGTGCCAGCGTCGCTTTGAACACTGAAGCTTTCTTT.

This clonotype has just a few counts. The J gene is TRBJ1-2, the V gene TRBV11-2; D is perhaps TRBD1 (6 bases). Germline lookup yields CDR1 SGHAT and CDR2 FQNNGV. V was trimmed by 4 bases and J by 8 bases, leaving 14 bases between them. The CDR3 spans 13 residues. As DNA, the CDR3 is TGTGCCAGCAGCTCAACGGGACAACGAGGCTACACCTTC. Protein sequence: CASSSTGQRGYTF.

CDR3 amino acids: CSARSGTLSSYEQYF. In DNA, the CDR3 is TGCAGTGCCAGATCCGGGACGCTTAGTTCTTACGAGCAGTACTTC. The chain carries TRBV20-1 and TRBJ2-5; D might be TRBD1 or TRBD2, each matching 5 bases. The J call is uncertain, as TRBJ2-7 better fits the DNA end. Germline CDR1 reads DFQATT; CDR2 reads SNEGSKA (reference sequence). The CDR3 loop spans 15 amino acids.

The genes are TRBV2 and TRBJ2-2; 11 bases fit TRBD1. The CDR3 contains 15 residues. Germline assignment: CDR1 SNHLY and CDR2 FYNNEI. The ends lost 7 bases at V and 2 bases at J; junction bases unmatched: 3. This chain's CDR3 is CASTGQGVNTGELFF. The CDR3 region has the DNA TGTGCCAGCACGGGACAGGGGGTTAACACCGGGGAGCTGTTTTTT.

In DNA form, the CDR3 reads TGTGCCAGCAGTGATGACAGCGGCGGCACAGATACGCAGTATTTT. Encoded protein: CASSDDSGGTDTQYF. J is TRBJ2-3 and V is TRBV6-4; D possibly uses TRBD1 or TRBD2 (5 bases each). The CDR3 is 15 amino acids. Germline V lookup: CDR1 MRHNA, CDR2 SNTAGT. The ends were cut back, 3 bases at V and 1 base at J, with 11 bases in the middle.

This clonotype came up a few times. This chain connects TRBV20-1 to TRBJ1-2; 8 bases line up with TRBD1. The CDR3 contains 14 residues. Per the germline V gene, CDR1 is DFQATT and CDR2 is SNEGSKA (reference sequence). V shed 3 bases and J 2 bases; nucleotides not matched to a gene: 5. CDR3 region: CSASGQGVNYGYTF. The CDR3 DNA reads as TGCAGTGCTAGCGGACAGGGCGTAAACTATGGCTACACCTTC.